This T cell receptor (beta chain) was sequenced during a study of blood T cell repertoires in COVID-19. This CDR3 comprises 16 residues. V shed 5 bases, J shed 0 bases, and the junction held 7 bases outside the gene matches. Looked up from germline, CDR1 is MDHEN and CDR2 is SYDVKM. This clone came up once. Generated by immunoSEQ multiplex PCR, the TCRdb table keeps only in-frame clones and is missing some. In the table there are hundreds of thousands of clones, roughly 90% of which are singletons. This TCR came from a man aged 55-75 years with COVID-19, enrolled during active disease. Sequencing was carried out using peripheral blood. The chain recombines TRBV28 with TRBJ2-1, with 7 bases that match TRBD1. The CDR3 nucleotides are TGTGCCAGCAGTCCCCCGGGACAGATCTCCTACAATGAGCAGTTCTTC. Translated: CASSPPGQISYNEQFF.